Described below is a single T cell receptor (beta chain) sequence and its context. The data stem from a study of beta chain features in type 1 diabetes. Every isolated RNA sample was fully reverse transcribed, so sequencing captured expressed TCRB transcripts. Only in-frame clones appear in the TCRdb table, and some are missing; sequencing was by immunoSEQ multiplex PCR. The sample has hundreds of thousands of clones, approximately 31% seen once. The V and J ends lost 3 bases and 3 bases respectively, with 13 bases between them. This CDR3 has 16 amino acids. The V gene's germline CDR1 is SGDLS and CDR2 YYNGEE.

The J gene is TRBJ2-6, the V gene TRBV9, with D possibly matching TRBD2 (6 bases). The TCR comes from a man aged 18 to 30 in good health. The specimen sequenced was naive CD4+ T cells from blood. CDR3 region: CASSARGGSGANVLTF. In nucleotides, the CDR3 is TGTGCCAGCAGCGCCCGAGGAGGGAGTGGGGCCAACGTCCTGACTTTC. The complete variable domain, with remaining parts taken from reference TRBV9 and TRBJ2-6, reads DSGVTQTPKHLITATGQRVTLRCSPRSGDLSVYWYQQSLDQGLQFLIQYYNGEERAKGNILERFSAQQFPDLHSELNLSSLELGDSALYFCASSARGGSGANVLTFGAGSRLTVL.